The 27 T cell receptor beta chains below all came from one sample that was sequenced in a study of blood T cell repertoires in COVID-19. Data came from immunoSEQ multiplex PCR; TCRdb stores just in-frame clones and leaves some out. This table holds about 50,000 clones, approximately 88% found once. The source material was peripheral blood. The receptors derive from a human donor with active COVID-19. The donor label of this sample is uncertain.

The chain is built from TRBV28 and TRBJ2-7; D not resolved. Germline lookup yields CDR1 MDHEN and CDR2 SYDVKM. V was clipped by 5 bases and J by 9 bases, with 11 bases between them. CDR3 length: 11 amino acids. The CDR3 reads CASSTTRGQYF. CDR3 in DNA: TGTGCCAGCAGTACTACCCGCGGGCAGTACTTC.

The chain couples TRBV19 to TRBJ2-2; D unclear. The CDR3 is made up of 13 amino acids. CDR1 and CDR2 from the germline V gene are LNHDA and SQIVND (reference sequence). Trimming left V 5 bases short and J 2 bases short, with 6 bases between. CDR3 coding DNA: TGTGCCAGTAGTTCGGGTAACACCGGGGAGCTGTTTTTT. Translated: CASSSGNTGELFF.

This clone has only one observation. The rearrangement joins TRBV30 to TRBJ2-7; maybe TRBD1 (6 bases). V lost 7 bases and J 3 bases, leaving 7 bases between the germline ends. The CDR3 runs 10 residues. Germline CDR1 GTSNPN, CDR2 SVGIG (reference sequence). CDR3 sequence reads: CASDSYEQYF. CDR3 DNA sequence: TGTGCCTCGGACAGCTACGAGCAGTACTTC.

This CDR3 reads CASSRGTSGIFSYEQYF. The CDR3 DNA reads TGTGCCAGCAGCCGAGGGACTAGCGGGATTTTCTCCTACGAGCAGTACTTC. The chain is built from TRBV4-2 and TRBJ2-7; TRBD2 matches 13 bases. CDR3 length equals 17 residues. J was trimmed by 0 bases and V by 4 bases; bases with no gene match: 6. Per the germline V gene, CDR1 is LGHNA and CDR2 is YNFKEQ.

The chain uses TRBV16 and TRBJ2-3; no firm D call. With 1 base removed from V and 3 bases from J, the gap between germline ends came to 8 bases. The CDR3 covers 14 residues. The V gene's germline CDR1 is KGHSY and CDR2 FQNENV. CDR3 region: CASSQLITTDTQYF. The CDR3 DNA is TGTGCCAGCAGCCAATTAATAACAACAGATACGCAGTATTTT.

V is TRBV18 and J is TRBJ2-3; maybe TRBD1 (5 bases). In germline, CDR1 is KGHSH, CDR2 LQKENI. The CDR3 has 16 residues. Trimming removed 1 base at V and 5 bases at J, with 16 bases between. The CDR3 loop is CASSPLFGASEDTQYF. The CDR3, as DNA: TGTGCCAGCTCACCACTTTTTGGGGCGTCAGAAGATACGCAGTATTTT.

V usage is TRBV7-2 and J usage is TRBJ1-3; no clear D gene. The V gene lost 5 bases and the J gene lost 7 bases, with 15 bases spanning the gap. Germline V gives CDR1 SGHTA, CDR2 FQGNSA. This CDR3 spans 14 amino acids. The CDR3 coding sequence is TGTGCCAGCAGCCAGGACTCACCCGGCAACACCATATATTTT. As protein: CASSQDSPGNTIYF.

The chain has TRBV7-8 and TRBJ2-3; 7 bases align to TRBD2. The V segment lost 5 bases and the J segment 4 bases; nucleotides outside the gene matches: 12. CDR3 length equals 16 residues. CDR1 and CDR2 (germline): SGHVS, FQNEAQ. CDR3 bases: TGTGCCAGCAGCCCCCCCTCGCGTGGGGGGGCAGATACGCAGTATTTT. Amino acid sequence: CASSPPSRGGADTQYF.

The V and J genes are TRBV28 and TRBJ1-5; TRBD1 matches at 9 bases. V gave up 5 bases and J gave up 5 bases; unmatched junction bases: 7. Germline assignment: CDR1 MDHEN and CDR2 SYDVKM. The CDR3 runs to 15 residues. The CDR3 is CASSLGTGTHQPQHF. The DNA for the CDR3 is TGTGCCAGCAGTCTCGGGACAGGGACCCATCAGCCCCAGCATTTT.

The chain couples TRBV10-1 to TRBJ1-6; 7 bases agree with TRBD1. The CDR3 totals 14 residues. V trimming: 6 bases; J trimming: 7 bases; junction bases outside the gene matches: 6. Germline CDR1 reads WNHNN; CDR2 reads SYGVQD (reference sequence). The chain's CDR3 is CASRETGENSPLHF. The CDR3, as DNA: TGCGCCAGCAGGGAAACAGGGGAGAATTCACCCCTCCACTTT.

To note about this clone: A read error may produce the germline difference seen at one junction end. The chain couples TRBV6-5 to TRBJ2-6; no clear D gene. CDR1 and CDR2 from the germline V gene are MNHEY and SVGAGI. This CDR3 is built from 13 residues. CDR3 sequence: CASSHSGANVLTF. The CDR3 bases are TGTGCCAGCAGTCACTCTGGGGCCAACGTCCTGACTTTC.

This CDR3 is CASSRPIGGASNQPQHF. The DNA of the CDR3 is TGTGCCAGTAGTCGCCCGATCGGCGGGGCCTCCAATCAGCCCCAGCATTTT. The chain is built from TRBV19 and TRBJ1-5; tentatively, D is TRBD1 (5 bases). The CDR3 has 17 amino acids. Germline loops: CDR1 LNHDA, CDR2 SQIVND (reference sequence). V lost 5 bases and J lost 3, with 20 bases in between.

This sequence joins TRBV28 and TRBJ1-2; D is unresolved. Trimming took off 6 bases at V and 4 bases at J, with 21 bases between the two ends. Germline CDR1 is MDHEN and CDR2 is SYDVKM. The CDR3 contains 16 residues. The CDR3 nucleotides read TGTGCCAGCAGCCCCTTTCGCTACGCGCCCCCCTATGGCTACACCTTC. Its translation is CASSPFRYAPPYGYTF.

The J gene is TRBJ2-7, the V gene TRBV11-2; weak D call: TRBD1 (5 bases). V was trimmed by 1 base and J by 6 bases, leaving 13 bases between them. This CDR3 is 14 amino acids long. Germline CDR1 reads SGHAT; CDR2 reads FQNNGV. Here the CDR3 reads CASSLVGRVSEQYF. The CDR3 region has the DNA TGTGCCAGCAGCTTAGTAGGCAGGGTTAGCGAGCAGTACTTC.

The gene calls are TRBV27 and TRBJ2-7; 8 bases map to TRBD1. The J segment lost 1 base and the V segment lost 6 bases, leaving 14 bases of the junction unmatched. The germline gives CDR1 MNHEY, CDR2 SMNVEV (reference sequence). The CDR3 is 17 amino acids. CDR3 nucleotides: TGTGCCAGCAGCCGACTTCTCTCCGGGACAGGTTCCTACGAGCAGTACTTC. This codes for CASSRLLSGTGSYEQYF.

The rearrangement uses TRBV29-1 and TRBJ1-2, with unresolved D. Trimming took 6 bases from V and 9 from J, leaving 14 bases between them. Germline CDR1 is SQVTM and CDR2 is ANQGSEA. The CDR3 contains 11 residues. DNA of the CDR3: TGCAGCGTAGTAAACTATGGCAGCTACACCTTC. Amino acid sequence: CSVVNYGSYTF.

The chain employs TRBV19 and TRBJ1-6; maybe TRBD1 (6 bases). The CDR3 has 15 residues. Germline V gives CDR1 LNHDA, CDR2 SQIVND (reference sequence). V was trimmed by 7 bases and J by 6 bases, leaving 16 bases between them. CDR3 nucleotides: TGTGCCAGTACAACTGCCGGGACACCTAATTCACCCCTCCACTTT. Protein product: CASTTAGTPNSPLHF. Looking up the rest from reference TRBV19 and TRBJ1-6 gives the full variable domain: DGGITQSPKYLFRKEGQNVTLSCEQNLNHDAMYWYRQDPGQGLRLIYYSQIVNDFQKGDIAEGYSVSREKKESFPLTVTSAQKNPTAFYLCASTTAGTPNSPLHFGNGTRLTVT.

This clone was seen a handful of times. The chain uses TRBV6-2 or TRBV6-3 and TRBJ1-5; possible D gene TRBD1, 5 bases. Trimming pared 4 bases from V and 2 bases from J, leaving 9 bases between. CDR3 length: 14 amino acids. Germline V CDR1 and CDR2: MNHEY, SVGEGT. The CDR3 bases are TGTGCCAGCAGTTTAGACAGCCGCAATCAGCCCCAGCATTTT. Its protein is CASSLDSRNQPQHF.

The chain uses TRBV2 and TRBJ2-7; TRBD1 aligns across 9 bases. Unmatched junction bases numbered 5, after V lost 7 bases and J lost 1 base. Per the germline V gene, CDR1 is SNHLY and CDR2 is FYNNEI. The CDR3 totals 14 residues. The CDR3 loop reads CASTRDRVSYEQYF. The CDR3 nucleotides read TGTGCCAGCACCAGGGACAGGGTGTCCTACGAGCAGTACTTC. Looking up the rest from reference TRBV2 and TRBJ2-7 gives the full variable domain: EPEVTQTPSHQVTQMGQEVILRCVPISNHLYFYWYRQILGQKVEFLVSFYNNEISEKSEIFDDQFSVERPDGSNFTLKIRSTKLEDSAMYFCASTRDRVSYEQYFGPGTRLTVT.

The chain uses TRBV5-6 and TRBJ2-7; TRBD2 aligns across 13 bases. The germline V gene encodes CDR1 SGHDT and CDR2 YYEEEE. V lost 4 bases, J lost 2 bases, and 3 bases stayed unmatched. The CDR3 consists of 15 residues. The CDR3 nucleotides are TGTGCCAGCAGCGTTGGGACTAGCGGGACCTACGAGCAGTACTTC. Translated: CASSVGTSGTYEQYF.

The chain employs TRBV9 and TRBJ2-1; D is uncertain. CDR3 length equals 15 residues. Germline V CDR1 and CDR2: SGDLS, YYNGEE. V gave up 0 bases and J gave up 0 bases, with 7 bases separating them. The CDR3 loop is CASSVASNSYNEQFF. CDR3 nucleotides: TGTGCCAGCAGCGTAGCGTCTAACTCCTACAATGAGCAGTTCTTC.

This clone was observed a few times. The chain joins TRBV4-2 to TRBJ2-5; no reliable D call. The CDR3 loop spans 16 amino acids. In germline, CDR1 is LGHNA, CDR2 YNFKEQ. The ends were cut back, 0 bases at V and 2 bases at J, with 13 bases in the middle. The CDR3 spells CASSQDPPGQQETQYF. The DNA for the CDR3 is TGTGCCAGCAGCCAAGATCCCCCTGGGCAGCAAGAGACCCAGTACTTC.

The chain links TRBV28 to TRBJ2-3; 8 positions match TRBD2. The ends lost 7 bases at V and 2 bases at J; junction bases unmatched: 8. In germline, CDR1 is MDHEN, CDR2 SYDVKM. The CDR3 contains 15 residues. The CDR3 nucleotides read TGTGCCAGCAACCCCGGGACTAGGCCCACAGATACGCAGTATTTT. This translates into CASNPGTRPTDTQYF.

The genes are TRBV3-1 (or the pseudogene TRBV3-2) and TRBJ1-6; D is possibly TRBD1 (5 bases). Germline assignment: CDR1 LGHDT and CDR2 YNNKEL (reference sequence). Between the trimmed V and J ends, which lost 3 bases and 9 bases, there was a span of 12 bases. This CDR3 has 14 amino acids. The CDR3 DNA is TGTGCCAGCAGCCATTTGGATAGGGGTTCACCCCTCCACTTT. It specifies CASSHLDRGSPLHF.

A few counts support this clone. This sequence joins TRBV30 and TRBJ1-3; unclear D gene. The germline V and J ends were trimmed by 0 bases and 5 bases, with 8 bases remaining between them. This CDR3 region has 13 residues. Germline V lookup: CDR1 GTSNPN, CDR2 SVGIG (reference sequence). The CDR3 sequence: CAWSVSGRNTIYF. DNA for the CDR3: TGTGCCTGGAGTGTAAGCGGGAGAAACACCATATATTTT.

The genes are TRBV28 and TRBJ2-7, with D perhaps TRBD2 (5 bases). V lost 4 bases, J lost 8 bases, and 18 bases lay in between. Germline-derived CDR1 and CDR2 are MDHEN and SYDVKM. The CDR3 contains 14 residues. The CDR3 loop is CASSSPSGSRKQYF. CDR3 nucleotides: TGTGCCAGCAGTTCCCCTTCGGGGAGTCGGAAGCAGTACTTC.

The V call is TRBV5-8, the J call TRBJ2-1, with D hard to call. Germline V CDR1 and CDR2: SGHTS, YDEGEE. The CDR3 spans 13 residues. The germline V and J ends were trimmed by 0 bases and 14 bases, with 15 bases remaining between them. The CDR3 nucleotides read TGTGCCAGCAGCTTGGAGTCTGGGCCCCGAAAGTTCTTC. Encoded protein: CASSLESGPRKFF.